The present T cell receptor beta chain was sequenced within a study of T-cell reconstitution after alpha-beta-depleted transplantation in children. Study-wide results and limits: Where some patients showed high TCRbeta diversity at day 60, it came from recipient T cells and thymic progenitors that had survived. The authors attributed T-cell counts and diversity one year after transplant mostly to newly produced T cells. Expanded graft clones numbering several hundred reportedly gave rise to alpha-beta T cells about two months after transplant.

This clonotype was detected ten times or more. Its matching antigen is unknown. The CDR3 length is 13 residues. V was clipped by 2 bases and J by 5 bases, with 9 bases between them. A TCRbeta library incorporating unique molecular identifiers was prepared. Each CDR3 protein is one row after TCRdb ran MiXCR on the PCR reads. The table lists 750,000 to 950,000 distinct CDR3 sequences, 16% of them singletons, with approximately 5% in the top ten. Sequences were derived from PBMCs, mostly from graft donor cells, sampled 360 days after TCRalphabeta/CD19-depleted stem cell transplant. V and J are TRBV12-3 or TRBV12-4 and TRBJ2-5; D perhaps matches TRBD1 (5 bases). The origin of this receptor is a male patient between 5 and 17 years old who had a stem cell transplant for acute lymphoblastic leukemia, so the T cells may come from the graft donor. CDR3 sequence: CASSLLGLETQYF. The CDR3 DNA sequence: TGTGCCAGCAGTTTACTGGGGCTGGAGACCCAGTACTTC.